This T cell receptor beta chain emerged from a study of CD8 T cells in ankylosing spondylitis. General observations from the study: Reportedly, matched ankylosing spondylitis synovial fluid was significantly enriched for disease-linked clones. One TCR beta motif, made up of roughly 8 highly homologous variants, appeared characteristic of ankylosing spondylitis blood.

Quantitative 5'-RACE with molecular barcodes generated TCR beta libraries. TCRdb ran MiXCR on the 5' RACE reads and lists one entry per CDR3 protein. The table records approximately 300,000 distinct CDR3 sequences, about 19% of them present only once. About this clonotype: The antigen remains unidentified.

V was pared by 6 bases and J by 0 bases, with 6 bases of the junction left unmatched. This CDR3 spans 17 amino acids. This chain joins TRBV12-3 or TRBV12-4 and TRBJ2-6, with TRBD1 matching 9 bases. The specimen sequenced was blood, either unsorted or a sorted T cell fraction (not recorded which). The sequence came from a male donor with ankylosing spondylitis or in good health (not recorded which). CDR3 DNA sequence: TGTGCCAGCAGGGGACAGGGCCCGAACTCTGGGGCCAACGTCCTGACTTTC. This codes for CASRGQGPNSGANVLTF.